These 6 T cell receptor beta chains were all obtained from the same sample, sequenced in a study of T cells in Graves' hyperthyroidism and ophthalmopathy. Amplification of TCR beta CDR3 regions was performed using RNA transcripts as template. A first-round RT-PCR of the TCR CDR3 used the HTBI primer set. TCRdb analysed the multiplex PCR reads with MiXCR anew, one entry per CDR3 protein. In the table there are about 200,000 distinct CDR3 sequences, roughly a sixth of which are singletons. The sample taken for sequencing was blood. These receptors were collected from a woman between 45 and 60 years old with Graves' hyperthyroidism.

This clonotype was seen ten or more times. The V and J genes are TRBV20-1 and TRBJ2-4, with D tentatively TRBD2 (5 bases). Germline CDR1 and CDR2: DFQATT and SNEGSKA (reference sequence). Trimming removed 4 bases at V and 9 bases at J, with 10 bases between. This CDR3 has 11 residues. CDR3 sequence reads: CSATPGSIQYF. In DNA, the CDR3 is TGCAGTGCTACCCCTGGGAGCATTCAGTACTTC.

The V and J genes are TRBV5-6 and TRBJ2-2; D may be TRBD1 (6 bases). V lost 3 bases and J lost 5, with 17 bases in between. The CDR3 covers 16 residues. From germline, CDR1 is SGHDT and CDR2 YYEEEE. The CDR3 DNA follows: TGTGCCAGCAGCTCAATGACAGGAACGAGGACCGGGGAGCTGTTTTTT. Translation gives CASSSMTGTRTGELFF.

In this sample, this clonotype turned up a few times. The rearrangement uses TRBV7-9 and TRBJ2-1; 7 nucleotides align to TRBD2. Germline V gives CDR1 SEHNR, CDR2 FQNEAQ (reference sequence). The CDR3 runs to 16 residues. V was pared by 0 bases and J by 4 bases, with 6 bases of the junction left unmatched. The CDR3 nucleotides are TGTGCCAGCAGCTTAGCTCGGGCTAGCGGTTACAATGAGCAGTTCTTC. It yields the protein CASSLARASGYNEQFF.

This clonotype was observed at least ten times. V and J are TRBV7-6 and TRBJ2-2, with D tentatively TRBD2 (6 bases). The V and J ends lost 4 bases and 2 bases respectively, with 14 bases between them. Germline lookup yields CDR1 SGHVS and CDR2 FNYEAQ. The CDR3 has 16 residues. Here the CDR3 reads CASSSTRLVNTGELFF. The DNA of the CDR3 is TGTGCCAGCAGCTCCACCCGACTAGTTAACACCGGGGAGCTGTTTTTT.

This clonotype was counted many times. The rearrangement links TRBV20-1 to TRBJ2-5, with D possibly matching TRBD2 (6 bases). Germline CDR1 reads DFQATT; CDR2 reads SNEGSKA (reference sequence). This CDR3 is built from 14 residues. Trimming removed 2 bases at V and 9 bases at J, with 19 bases between. The DNA for the CDR3 is TGCAGTGCTAGACTAACATCGGGAGCTTTGGCCCAGTACTTC. Translating it yields CSARLTSGALAQYF.

This clonotype appeared once. The chain carries TRBV19 and TRBJ2-3, with 14 bases matching TRBD2. J gave up 3 bases and V 2 bases, and 7 bases lay outside the gene matches. CDR1 is LNHDA, CDR2 SQIVND, per germline (reference sequence). The CDR3 spans 18 residues. The DNA of the CDR3 is TGTGCCAGTAGTATAACACCGGGACTAGCGGGAGTAACAGATACGCAGTATTTT. The encoded protein is CASSITPGLAGVTDTQYF.